A selection of T cell receptor beta chains follows, all from one sample in a study of cytomegalovirus exposure and HLA in healthy donors. Assay: immunoSEQ multiplex PCR; the TCRdb copy retains only in-frame clones and omits some. The table includes roughly 100,000 clones, around 80% detected once. The sequencing input was PBMCs. The receptors stem from a woman aged 40 to 50 in good health and CMV-seronegative. The CDR3 runs from the conserved cysteine through the conserved F or W. The order of the fields is V gene, J gene, D gene, clone size, CDR3 protein, CDR3 DNA. A D gene is named only where the DNA matches it firmly. For some rows the clone size is stated as once, few or many, or as a class when expanded; others skip it.

>TRBV6-6|TRBJ2-5|TRBD1|-
CASSRPDRDEEQYF
TGTGCCAGCAGCCGCCCGGACAGGGACGAAGAGCAGTACTTC
>TRBV5-1|TRBJ2-2|TRBD2|few
CASSFGLDGPGELFF
TGCGCCAGCAGCTTCGGACTAGATGGCCCGGGGGAGCTGTTTTTT
>TRBV27|TRBJ2-3|-|-
CASSLGPSGRSDTQYF
TGTGCCAGCAGTTTAGGCCCTTCCGGGAGATCAGATACGCAGTATTTT
>TRBV28|TRBJ1-1|TRBD1|-
CASSLRGTGDLTEAFF
TGTGCCAGCAGCCTAAGGGGGACAGGGGATCTTACTGAAGCTTTCTTT
>TRBV29-1|TRBJ2-1|TRBD1|-
CSVAPLGGQGNEQFF
TGCAGCGTTGCCCCCTTGGGGGGACAGGGGAATGAGCAGTTCTTC
>TRBV9|TRBJ1-1|-|-
CASSVGAGTSTEAFF
TGTGCCAGCAGCGTAGGGGCAGGCACCTCCACTGAAGCTTTCTTT
>TRBV18|TRBJ2-1|TRBD2|-
CASSPPGLAANNEQFF
TGTGCCAGCTCACCACCTGGACTAGCGGCAAACAATGAGCAGTTCTTC
>TRBV10-3|TRBJ1-2|TRBD1|-
CAISARDSYYGYTF
TGTGCCATCAGCGCCCGGGACAGCTACTATGGCTACACCTTC
>TRBV19|TRBJ2-6|-|-
CASRDVGANVLTF
TGTGCCAGTCGGGATGTCGGGGCCAACGTCCTGACTTTC
>TRBV4-3|TRBJ2-1|-|-
CASSQVSGGNEQFF
TGCGCCAGCAGCCAAGTATCCGGGGGTAATGAGCAGTTCTTC
>TRBV4-3|TRBJ2-1|TRBD2|-
CASSQASGYYNEQFF
TGCGCCAGCAGCCAAGCTAGCGGCTATTACAATGAGCAGTTCTTC
>TRBV7-9|TRBJ2-7|TRBD1|-
CASSLDGTGHNEQYF
TGTGCCAGCAGCTTAGACGGGACAGGGCACAACGAGCAGTACTTC
>TRBV7-9|TRBJ2-7|-|few
CASSPRGGSWEQYF
TGTGCCAGCAGCCCCCGGGGTGGCTCTTGGGAGCAGTACTTC
>TRBV5-4|TRBJ1-3|TRBD1|-
CASSLAGTGGNTIYF
TGTGCCAGCAGCTTGGCCGGGACAGGGGGTAACACCATATATTTT
>TRBV20-1|TRBJ2-3|-|-
CSAGLTDTQYF
TGCAGTGCAGGACTGACAGATACGCAGTATTTT
>TRBV18|TRBJ1-2|TRBD1|-
CASSPGLTGGAYGYTF
TGTGCCAGCTCACCCGGACTGACAGGGGGCGCATATGGCTACACCTTC
>TRBV11-2|TRBJ1-2|TRBD1|-
CASSYDRGHYGYTF
TGTGCCAGCAGCTACGACAGGGGGCACTATGGCTACACCTTC
>TRBV5-5|TRBJ1-4|TRBD1|-
CASSRDRGIGEKLFF
TGTGCCAGCAGCCGCGACAGGGGCATCGGTGAAAAACTGTTTTTT
>TRBV7-3|TRBJ1-2|TRBD1|-
CASSLSGGQGAGGYTF
TGTGCCAGCAGCTTATCTGGTGGACAGGGGGCGGGTGGCTACACCTTC
>TRBV28|TRBJ2-7|-|-
CASSTGAEGGPAYEQYF
TGTGCCAGCAGTACCGGAGCGGAGGGCGGGCCGGCCTACGAGCAGTACTTC
>TRBV10-3|TRBJ2-7|-|-
CAISPPGLYEQYF
TGTGCCATCTCCCCCCCAGGGCTCTACGAGCAGTACTTC
>TRBV28|TRBJ2-6|-|-
CASSSPYPGANVLTF
TGTGCCAGCAGTTCCCCCTATCCTGGGGCCAACGTCCTGACTTTC
>TRBV28|TRBJ1-5|TRBD1|-
CASRPGTGSNQPQHF
TGTGCCAGCAGGCCCGGGACAGGGAGCAATCAGCCCCAGCATTTT
>TRBV7-9|TRBJ2-7|-|-
CASSPDRAYEQYF
TGTGCCAGCAGCCCTGACAGAGCCTACGAGCAGTACTTC
>TRBV6-5|TRBJ2-1|TRBD2|-
CASSRTSGRYNEQFF
TGTGCCAGCAGCCGGACTAGCGGGAGATACAATGAGCAGTTCTTC
>TRBV9|TRBJ2-3|TRBD1|-
CASSVATMDRDQYF
TGTGCCAGCAGCGTAGCTACGATGGACAGGGATCAGTATTTT